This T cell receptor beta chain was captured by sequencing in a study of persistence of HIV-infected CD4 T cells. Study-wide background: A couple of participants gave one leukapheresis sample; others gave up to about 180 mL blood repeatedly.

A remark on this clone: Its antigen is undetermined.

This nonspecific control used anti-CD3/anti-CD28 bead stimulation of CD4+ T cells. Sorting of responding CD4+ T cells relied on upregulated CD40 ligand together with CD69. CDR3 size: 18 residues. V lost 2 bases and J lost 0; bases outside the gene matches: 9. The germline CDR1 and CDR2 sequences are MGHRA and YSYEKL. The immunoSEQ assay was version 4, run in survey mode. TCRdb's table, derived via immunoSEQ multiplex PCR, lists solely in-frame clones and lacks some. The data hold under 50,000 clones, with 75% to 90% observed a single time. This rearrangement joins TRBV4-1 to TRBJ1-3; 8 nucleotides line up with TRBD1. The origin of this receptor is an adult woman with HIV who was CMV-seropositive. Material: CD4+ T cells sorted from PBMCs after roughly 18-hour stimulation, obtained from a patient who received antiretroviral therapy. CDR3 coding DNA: TGCGCCAGCAGCCAACCAAGACAGGGGCCGATCTCTGGAAACACCATATATTTT. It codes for CASSQPRQGPISGNTIYF.